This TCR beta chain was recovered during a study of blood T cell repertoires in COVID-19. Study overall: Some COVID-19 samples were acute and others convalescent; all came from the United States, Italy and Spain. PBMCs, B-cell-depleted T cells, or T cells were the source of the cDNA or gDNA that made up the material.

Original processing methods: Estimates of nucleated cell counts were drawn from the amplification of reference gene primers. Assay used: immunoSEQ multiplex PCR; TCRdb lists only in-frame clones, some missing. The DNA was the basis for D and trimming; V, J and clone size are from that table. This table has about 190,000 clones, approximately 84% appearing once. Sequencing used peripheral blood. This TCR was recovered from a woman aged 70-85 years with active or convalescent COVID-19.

The CDR3 nucleotides read TGTGCCAGCAGGGCGGGCTCCCCAAGGAATGAGCAGTTCTTC. It encodes CASRAGSPRNEQFF. The rearrangement joins TRBV5-4 to TRBJ2-1; D might be TRBD2 (5 bases). Trimming cost V 5 bases and J 7 bases, with 16 bases left between them. Germline CDR1 is SGHNT and CDR2 is YYREEE (reference sequence). This CDR3 has 14 residues.